In this sample, the clone carrying this T cell receptor (beta chain) turned up once. This sample is drawn from a study of blood T cell repertoires in COVID-19. About the research overall: Specimens from acute and convalescent COVID-19 originated in the United States, Italy and Spain. T cells, B-cell-depleted T cells, or PBMCs provided the cDNA or gDNA that served as material.

V gave up 4 bases and J gave up 8 bases, with 15 bases separating them. The CDR3 extends over 14 amino acids. Per germline, CDR1 SGHDN and CDR2 FVKESK. As originally analysed: Amplified reference gene primers provided the basis for estimating nucleated cell counts. Some clones are missing from TCRdb's copy, which holds only in-frame ones; the method was immunoSEQ multiplex PCR. The V and J calls and the clone size are those of that table, but D and trimming were determined from the DNA. The sample contains over 100,000 clones, around four fifths of which appear only once. Sample: peripheral blood. The receptor was isolated from a man aged 35 to 55 with active or convalescent COVID-19. The V and J genes are TRBV14 and TRBJ2-1; D is ambiguous. CDR3 in amino acids: CASSLRIDSDEQFF. The CDR3 DNA is TGTGCCAGCAGCCTCAGAATTGATTCCGATGAGCAGTTCTTC.